A selection of T cell receptor beta chains follows, all from one sample in a study of breast tumors, draining lymph nodes, adjacent tissues. Each CDR3 protein is one row after TCRdb ran MiXCR on the multiplex PCR reads. The data hold about 270,000 distinct CDR3 sequences, with around 30% observed a single time. Sequenced sample: axillary lymph node tissue. These TCRs come from a female donor with breast cancer. Some clones in this sample may be carry-over from other donors' samples. Both conserved end residues are part of each CDR3. D genes are given only for firm matches. Expanded clones get a size class; other rows say once, few or many, or leave the size out.

.,TRBJ2-1,.,TRBV5-6,TGTGCCAGCAGCTTGGGGGGCGCGACCCGGGATGAGCAGTTCTTC,CASSLGGATRDEQFF
many,TRBJ2-1,TRBD2,TRBV7-6,TGTGCCAGCAGCTTAGGGAGGACTAGCATTAGTGAGCAGTTCTTC,CASSLGRTSISEQFF
many,TRBJ2-3,.,TRBV12-3/TRBV12-4,TGTGCCAGCTCTCTTCCCGGGACACTGAGGGCAGATACGCAGTATTTT,CASSLPGTLRADTQYF
many,TRBJ2-7,.,TRBV7-8,TGTGCCAGCAGCTTAGGGGTAGGGACCTACGAGCAGTACTTC,CASSLGVGTYEQYF
many,TRBJ2-7,TRBD1,TRBV20-1,TGCAGTGCTGAGGACAGGTTACAGGCCCTCTACTACGAGCAGTACTTC,CSAEDRLQALYYEQYF
few,TRBJ2-1,.,TRBV7-9,TGTGCCAGCAGCCCCCTCTATGAGCAGTTCTTC,CASSPLYEQFF
many,TRBJ1-5,TRBD1,TRBV16,TGTGCCAGCAACGACGACAGGGGGTTTGGCAATCAGCCCCAGCATTTT,CASNDDRGFGNQPQHF
few,TRBJ2-1,.,TRBV3-1,TGTGCCAGCAGCCAAAAGACAGGCTTCGGCAATGAGCAGTTCTTC,CASSQKTGFGNEQFF
few,TRBJ1-5,.,TRBV30,TGTGCCTGGAGTTTCGCGGGAGATCAGCCCCAGCATTTT,CAWSFAGDQPQHF
many,TRBJ2-7,.,TRBV20-1,TGCAGTGCGTCCGGGAATTTCTACGAGCAGTACTTC,CSASGNFYEQYF
few,TRBJ1-2,.,TRBV20-1,TGCAGTGCTAGCTTAGTCGGGGTTGACTATGGCTACACCTTC,CSASLVGVDYGYTF
many,TRBJ2-5,.,TRBV12-3/TRBV12-4,TGTGCCAGCAGTTTAGGGGGGTTTGGCCAAGAGACCCAGTACTTC,CASSLGGFGQETQYF
many,TRBJ2-7,.,TRBV20-1,TGCAGTGCTAGTGCAGGGACCTTGCTCGAGCAGTACTTC,CSASAGTLLEQYF
.,TRBJ1-2,TRBD1,TRBV10-3,TGTGCCATCAGTCCCGGGACAGGGGCCAATCCTATCTATGGCTACACCTTC,CAISPGTGANPIYGYTF
few,TRBJ2-5,.,TRBV6-1,TGTGCCAGCAGTATCCAAAAGACCCAGTACTTC,CASSIQKTQYF
many,TRBJ2-5,TRBD1,TRBV24-1,TGTGCCACCAGTGATAGAAGACAGGGGGGCCTACAAGAGACCCAGTACTTC,CATSDRRQGGLQETQYF
.,TRBJ2-3,.,TRBV6-5,TGTGCCAGCAGTTACGGGTTTGGACGGGTTGATACGCAGTATTTT,CASSYGFGRVDTQYF
many,TRBJ1-5,.,TRBV5-6,TGTGCCAGCAACCTATACCGGGACCGGTTATCGGCCCAGCATTTT,CASNLYRDRLSAQHF
many,TRBJ2-7,.,TRBV20-1,TGCAGTGCGAGAGCGGCCCCCTACGAGCAGTACTTC,CSARAAPYEQYF
many,TRBJ2-3,TRBD2,TRBV5-1,TGCGCCAGCAGGGGGACTAGCGGCACAGATACGCAGTATTTT,CASRGTSGTDTQYF
many,TRBJ2-7,TRBD1,TRBV10-3,TGTGCCATCAGTCCGGGACAGGGCATTAACGAGCAGTACTTC,CAISPGQGINEQYF
many,TRBJ2-5,.,TRBV24-1,TGTGCCACCAGTGATTTCGGCGGGACCAGGGAGACCCAGTACTTC,CATSDFGGTRETQYF
.,TRBJ2-3,TRBD2,TRBV20-1,TGCAGTGCTGACGGGACTAGCGGGGTAGATACGCAGTATTTT,CSADGTSGVDTQYF
many,TRBJ1-2,TRBD1,TRBV7-9,TGTGCCAGCACCAACCCCACAGGGGGAGGAAACTATGGCTACACCTTC,CASTNPTGGGNYGYTF
.,TRBJ2-5,TRBD2,TRBV11-2,TGTGCCAGCTTAGTCACAGCGGGAGGGATTGCAGAGACCCAGTACTTC,CASLVTAGGIAETQYF
many,TRBJ2-7,TRBD2,TRBV10-3,TGTGCCATCAGTGATACGGTTTTGTGGACTAGCGGGAGTCCCACCTACGAGCAGTACTTC,CAISDTVLWTSGSPTYEQYF
many,TRBJ1-2,.,TRBV20-1,TGCAGTGCTAGATCCCTGGGGGGGGGCATTGTTGGCTACACCTTC,CSARSLGGGIVGYTF
.,TRBJ1-2,.,TRBV28,TGTGCCAGCACTCCCCTCCGTTATGCGGGGCGGGAACATGGCTACACCTTC,CASTPLRYAGREHGYTF
many,TRBJ2-2,TRBD2,TRBV29-1,TGCAGCGTGCAGCGGGATAATTTCGGGGAGCTGTTTTTT,CSVQRDNFGELFF
.,TRBJ2-1,TRBD1,TRBV5-6,TGTGCCAGCAGCGTACCGGGACAGGTACTTAGTGAGCAGTTCTTC,CASSVPGQVLSEQFF
.,TRBJ2-5,.,TRBV9,TGTGCCAGCAGCGTAGGCGGGAACCAAGAGACCCAGTACTTC,CASSVGGNQETQYF
many,TRBJ1-3,TRBD1,TRBV2,TGTGCCAGCGGACAGGGGGTAAACACCATATATTTT,CASGQGVNTIYF